This note documents a single TCR beta chain sequence. This sample is part of a study of cytomegalovirus exposure and HLA in healthy donors. The CDR3 length is 14 residues. Germline trimming cut 5 bases from V and 6 bases from J; bases unmatched to any gene: 3. Germline CDR1 is MNHEY and CDR2 is SMNVEV (reference sequence). It was with 60 Vbeta and 13 Jbeta primers that the PCR ran. Sequencing used immunoSEQ multiplex PCR; TCRdb keeps in-frame clones, though not all of them. This table holds approximately 150,000 clones, roughly 79% found once. Sequenced: PBMCs. The V and J genes are TRBV27 and TRBJ2-2; 10 bases are shared with TRBD2. The origin of this receptor is a young woman in good health and CMV-seropositive. The CDR3, as DNA: TGTGCCAGCAGTAGCGGGGGGGCGGCCGGGGAGCTGTTTTTT. Translating it yields CASSSGGAAGELFF.